This T cell receptor beta chain was recovered during a study of molecular identifiers for immune sequencing clone quantification. Study-level findings and limits: Identical TCR molecules can share a barcode, and this sharing could underestimate highly expanded clone sizes. Effector cells kept over 98% of their molecules in clones above 20 RNA copies, while naive cells kept under 1% there. Jurkat TCR RNA spiked in from one cell reportedly remained identifiable amid about a million naive cells.

TCRdb analysed the PCR reads with MiXCR anew, one entry per CDR3 protein. This table holds about half a million distinct CDR3 sequences, about 25% found once. This clonotype occurred a few times. Its antigen is not identified. The CDR3 has 14 residues. The junction had 6 bases not matched to a gene; V was cut back by 5 bases and J by 3 bases. Germline CDR1 is MNHEY and CDR2 is SVGAGI. The source material was naive CD8+ T cells from blood, with Jurkat cell RNA spiked in. Subset denoted: FACS-sorted CD8+CD4-CCR7+CD45RA+ naive T cells. The chain links TRBV6-5 to TRBJ1-2; 7 positions agree with TRBD1. The source is a human donor in good health. Some libraries in this study had Jurkat cell RNA spiked in. The CDR3 loop reads CASSTGTAYYGYTF. CDR3 coding DNA: TGTGCCAGCAGTACCGGGACAGCCTACTATGGCTACACCTTC.